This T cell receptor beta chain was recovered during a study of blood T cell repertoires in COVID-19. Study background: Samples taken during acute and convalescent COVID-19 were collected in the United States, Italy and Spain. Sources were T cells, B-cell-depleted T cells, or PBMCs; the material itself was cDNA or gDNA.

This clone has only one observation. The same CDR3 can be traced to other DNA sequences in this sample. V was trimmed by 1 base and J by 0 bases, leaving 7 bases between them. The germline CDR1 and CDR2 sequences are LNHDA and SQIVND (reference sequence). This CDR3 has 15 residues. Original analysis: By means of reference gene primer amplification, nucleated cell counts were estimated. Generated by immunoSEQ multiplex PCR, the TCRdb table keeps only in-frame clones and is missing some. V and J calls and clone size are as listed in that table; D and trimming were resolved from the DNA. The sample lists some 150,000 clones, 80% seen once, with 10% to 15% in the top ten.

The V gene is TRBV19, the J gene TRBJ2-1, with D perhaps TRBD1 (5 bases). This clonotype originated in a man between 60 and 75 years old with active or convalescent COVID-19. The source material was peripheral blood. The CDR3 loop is CASSIGQGSYNEQFF. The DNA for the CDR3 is TGTGCCAGTAGTATAGGGCAGGGCTCCTACAATGAGCAGTTCTTC.